This note documents a single T cell receptor (beta chain) sequence. Sample time point: peripheral blood 6 weeks after treatment start. The CDR3 covers 15 residues. Germline CDR1 and CDR2: SGHTS and YDEGEE. Unmatched junction bases numbered 7, after V lost 4 bases and J lost 2 bases. The assay was immunoSEQ multiplex PCR, and TCRdb's table has in-frame clones only and misses some. The sample comprises roughly 120,000 clones, around nine tenths of which are singletons, and more than 1.5% rests with the top ten. The source of the sample is a study of PD-L1 blockade in urothelial cancer. The sequencing here drew on PBMCs, taken around atezolizumab (anti-PD-L1) treatment. This receptor was taken from a man in his 60s with urothelial cancer. The rearrangement links TRBV5-8 to TRBJ2-5, with 8 bases matching TRBD1. The CDR3 DNA sequence: TGTGCCAGCAGCGGACTACAGGGGGGACAAGAGACCCAGTACTTC. It codes for CASSGLQGGQETQYF.